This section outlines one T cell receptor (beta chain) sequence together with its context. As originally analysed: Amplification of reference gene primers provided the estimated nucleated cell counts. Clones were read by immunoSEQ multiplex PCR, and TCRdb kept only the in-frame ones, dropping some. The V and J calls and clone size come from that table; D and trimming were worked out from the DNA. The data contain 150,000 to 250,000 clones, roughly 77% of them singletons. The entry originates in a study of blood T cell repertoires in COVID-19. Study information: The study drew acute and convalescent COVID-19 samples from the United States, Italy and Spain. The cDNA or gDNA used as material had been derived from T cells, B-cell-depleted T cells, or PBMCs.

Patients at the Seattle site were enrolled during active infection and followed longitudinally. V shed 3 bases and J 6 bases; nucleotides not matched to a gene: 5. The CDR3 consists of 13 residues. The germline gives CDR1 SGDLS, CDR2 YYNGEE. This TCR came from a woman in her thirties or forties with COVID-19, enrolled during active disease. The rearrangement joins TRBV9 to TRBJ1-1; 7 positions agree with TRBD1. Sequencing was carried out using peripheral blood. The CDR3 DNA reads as TGTGCCAGCAGCGGACAGGGATCTCCTGAAGCTTTCTTT. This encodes CASSGQGSPEAFF.